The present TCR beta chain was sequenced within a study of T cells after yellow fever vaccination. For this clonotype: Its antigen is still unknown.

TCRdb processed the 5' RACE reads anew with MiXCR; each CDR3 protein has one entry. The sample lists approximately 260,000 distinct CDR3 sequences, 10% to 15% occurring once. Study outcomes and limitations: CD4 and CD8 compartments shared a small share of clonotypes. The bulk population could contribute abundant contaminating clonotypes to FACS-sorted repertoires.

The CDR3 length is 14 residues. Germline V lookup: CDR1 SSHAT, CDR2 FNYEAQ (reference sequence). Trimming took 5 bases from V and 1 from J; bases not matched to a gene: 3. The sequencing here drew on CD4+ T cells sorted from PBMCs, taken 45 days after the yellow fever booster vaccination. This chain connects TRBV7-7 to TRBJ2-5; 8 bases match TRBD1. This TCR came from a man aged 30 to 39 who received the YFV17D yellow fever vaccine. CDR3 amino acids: CASSQTGAQETQYF. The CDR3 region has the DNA TGTGCCAGCAGCCAGACAGGGGCCCAAGAGACCCAGTACTTC.